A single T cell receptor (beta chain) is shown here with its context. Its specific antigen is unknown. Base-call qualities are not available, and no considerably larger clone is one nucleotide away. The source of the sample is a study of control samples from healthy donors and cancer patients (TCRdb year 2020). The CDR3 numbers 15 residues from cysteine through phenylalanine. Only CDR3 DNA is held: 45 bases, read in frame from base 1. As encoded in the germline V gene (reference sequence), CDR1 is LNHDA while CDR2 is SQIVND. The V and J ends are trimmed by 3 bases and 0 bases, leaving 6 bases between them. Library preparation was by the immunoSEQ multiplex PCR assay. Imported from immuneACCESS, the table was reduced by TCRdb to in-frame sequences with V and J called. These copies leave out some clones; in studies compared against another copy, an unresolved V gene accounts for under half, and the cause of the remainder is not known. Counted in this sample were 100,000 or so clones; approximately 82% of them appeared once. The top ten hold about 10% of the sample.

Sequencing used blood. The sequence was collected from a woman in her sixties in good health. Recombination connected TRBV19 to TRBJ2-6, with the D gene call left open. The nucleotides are TGTGCCAGTAGTATGAAGACCTCTGGGGCCAACGTCCTGACTTTC. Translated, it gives CASSMKTSGANVLTF.